The sequence of this T cell receptor (beta chain) was determined in a study of response to subunit inactivated influenza vaccine. This clonotype was seen a few times. TCRdb called the RT-PCR reads again in MiXCR, with one record for every CDR3 protein. The profile covers about 540,000 distinct CDR3 sequences, with approximately 22% appearing a single time and 2.5% to 3.5% taken by the ten largest. Trimming shortened V by 0 bases and J by 9 bases, and 17 bases separated the two germline ends. Germline V lookup: CDR1 LNHNV, CDR2 YYDKDF (reference sequence). CDR3 size: 15 residues. The same sample was also studied in work on T cells expressing NK-cell markers. That paper states: UMI-tagged 5'RACE template switching yielded the TCR beta cDNA. It was sorted CD3+CD56+NKG2C+, CD3+CD56+NKG2C- and CD3+CD56-NKG2C+ T cells that supplied the TCR beta repertoires. The contribution of dominant NKG2C+ clonotypes to CD8+ T cells in roughly six donors was roughly 1.0-7.5%.

The genes are TRBV15 and TRBJ2-5, with D perhaps matching TRBD2 (6 bases). The input for sequencing was CD4+ T cells sorted from PBMCs, taken about 12 days after vaccination. The sequence came from a man aged 45-65 years who received an inactivated influenza vaccine. The CDR3 loop is CATSRDPGPGRPQYF. DNA for the CDR3: TGTGCCACCAGCAGAGATCCCGGGCCAGGGAGGCCCCAGTACTTC.